This entry lists 23 T cell receptor beta chains sequenced from one sample in a study of cytomegalovirus exposure and HLA in healthy donors. It was with 60 Vbeta and 13 Jbeta primers that the PCR ran. TCRdb's table, derived via immunoSEQ multiplex PCR, lists solely in-frame clones and lacks some. Of some 100,000 clones listed, about four fifths are singletons. Sequenced sample: PBMCs. The receptors shown here come from a female donor in good health and CMV-seropositive.

The chain combines TRBV9 with TRBJ1-1; D gene ambiguous. V dropped 0 bases and J dropped 1 base, with 10 bases sitting between them. This CDR3 comprises 15 residues. Germline loops: CDR1 SGDLS, CDR2 YYNGEE. CDR3 loop: CASSVGVAGNTEAFF. The CDR3 DNA reads as TGTGCCAGCAGCGTAGGCGTGGCGGGGAACACTGAAGCTTTCTTT.

The CDR3 DNA sequence: TGTGCCAGTAGAAAGGGACAGGGGGCCTATGGCTACACCTTC. As protein: CASRKGQGAYGYTF. The V gene is TRBV19, the J gene TRBJ1-2, with 12 bases lining up with TRBD1. Germline CDR1 and CDR2: LNHDA and SQIVND (reference sequence). The CDR3 runs to 14 residues. V shed 6 bases, J shed 4 bases, and the junction held 3 bases outside the gene matches.

This chain uses TRBV7-2 with TRBJ1-2, with D maybe TRBD1 (5 bases). Per the germline V gene, CDR1 is SGHTA and CDR2 is FQGNSA. The V and J ends lost 6 bases and 6 bases respectively, with 14 bases between them. The CDR3 loop spans 13 amino acids. Written as DNA, the CDR3 is TGTGCCAGCAGGTTGGGGCTGGCTGATGGCTACACCTTC. It codes for CASRLGLADGYTF.

The chain links TRBV14 to TRBJ2-7; 10 bases match TRBD1. CDR1 and CDR2 from the germline V gene are SGHDN and FVKESK. The CDR3 is 14 amino acids. With 6 bases clipped from V and 1 base from J, the junction kept 3 bases outside the gene matches. CDR3 in amino acids: CASSQGQGSYEQYF. The CDR3 region has the DNA TGTGCCAGCAGTCAGGGACAGGGGTCCTACGAGCAGTACTTC.

The chain recombines TRBV4-2 with TRBJ2-7; no clear D. V shed 0 bases and J shed 7 bases, with 10 bases lying between them. CDR3 length equals 13 residues. Per germline, CDR1 LGHNA and CDR2 YNFKEQ. Here the CDR3 reads CASSQDRQVEQYF. In nucleotides, the CDR3 is TGTGCCAGCAGCCAAGATCGGCAGGTTGAGCAGTACTTC.

J is TRBJ2-2 and V is TRBV6-5, with D perhaps TRBD2 (6 bases). The CDR3 covers 15 residues. Germline V gene sequence: CDR1 MNHEY, CDR2 SVGAGI. V was trimmed by 1 base and J by 6 bases, leaving 12 bases between them. In DNA form, the CDR3 reads TGTGCCAGCAGTTACTTCGCTAGCGAGGCCGGGGAGCTGTTTTTT. Its protein product is CASSYFASEAGELFF.

The gene calls are TRBV19 and TRBJ1-1; D is unclear. V was cut by 7 bases and J by 5 bases, with 8 bases left in between. Germline values: CDR1 LNHDA, CDR2 SQIVND (reference sequence). The length of the CDR3 is 11 residues. DNA for the CDR3: TGTGCCAGTATGGTTGAGACTGAAGCTTTCTTT. Amino acids: CASMVETEAFF.

This chain links TRBV19 with TRBJ2-7; TRBD1 matches 10 bases. The CDR3 covers 13 residues. V was clipped by 1 base and J by 10 bases; unmatched bases: 4. Germline assignment: CDR1 LNHDA and CDR2 SQIVND (reference sequence). The CDR3 spells CASSIVGTGEQYF. The DNA of the CDR3 is TGTGCCAGTAGTATAGTGGGGACAGGGGAACAGTACTTC. Using reference TRBV19 and TRBJ2-7 for the parts outside the CDR3, the full variable domain is DGGITQSPKYLFRKEGQNVTLSCEQNLNHDAMYWYRQDPGQGLRLIYYSQIVNDFQKGDIAEGYSVSREKKESFPLTVTSAQKNPTAFYLCASSIVGTGEQYFGPGTRLTVT.

The rearrangement joins TRBV7-7 to TRBJ2-7; 9 nucleotides agree with TRBD1. Germline CDR1 SSHAT, CDR2 FNYEAQ (reference sequence). The CDR3 contains 14 residues. CDR3 sequence: CASPTGGADYEQYF. The CDR3 DNA is TGTGCTAGCCCCACAGGGGGCGCCGACTACGAGCAGTACTTC.

V and J are TRBV7-2 and TRBJ2-7; 12 bases are a match to TRBD2. This CDR3 contains 15 residues. V trimming: 2 bases; J trimming: 2 bases; junction bases outside the gene matches: 1. Germline V gene data show CDR1 as SGHTA and CDR2 as FQGNSA. The CDR3 reads CASSLTSGGTYEQYF. CDR3 bases: TGTGCCAGCAGCTTAACTAGCGGGGGGACCTACGAGCAGTACTTC.

The V call is TRBV28, the J call TRBJ1-4; D is uncertain. Trimming stripped 10 bases from V and 6 bases from J, with 18 bases between. This CDR3 comprises 14 residues. Germline loops: CDR1 MDHEN, CDR2 SYDVKM. CDR3 bases: TGTGCCATCGCAGCCTTTCAACGGGATGAAAAACTGTTTTTT. It yields the protein CAIAAFQRDEKLFF.

V is TRBV9 and J is TRBJ1-3; D is undetermined. The V and J ends lost 0 bases and 0 bases respectively, with 7 bases between them. CDR1 and CDR2 from the germline V gene are SGDLS and YYNGEE. The CDR3 runs 15 residues. The CDR3: CASSVGPTSGNTIYF. CDR3 coding DNA: TGTGCCAGCAGCGTAGGGCCCACCTCTGGAAACACCATATATTTT.

The rearrangement links TRBV6-5 to TRBJ2-7, with TRBD1 as a possible D gene (6 bases). From germline, CDR1 is MNHEY and CDR2 SVGAGI. The CDR3 has 14 amino acids. V shed 4 bases and J shed 2 bases, with 12 bases lying between them. CDR3 sequence (DNA): TGTGCCAGCAGTTCCGACAGGATACCCTACGAGCAGTACTTC. This translates into CASSSDRIPYEQYF.

CDR3 sequence reads: CASSATGRGEQFF. The CDR3 DNA reads as TGTGCCAGCAGCGCGACAGGGAGAGGTGAGCAGTTCTTC. The chain has TRBV9 and TRBJ2-1; 7 bases agree with TRBD1. This CDR3 region has 13 residues. The V segment lost 3 bases and the J segment 9 bases; nucleotides outside the gene matches: 6. Looked up from germline, CDR1 is SGDLS and CDR2 is YYNGEE.

The CDR3 nucleotides are TGCGCCAGCAGCCAAACGACTAGCGGGGCCCCCTACGAGCAGTACTTC. This gives the protein CASSQTTSGAPYEQYF. This sequence joins TRBV4-1 and TRBJ2-7; 11 bases align to TRBD2. CDR3 size: 16 residues. Trimming at V came to 2 bases and at J to 2 bases, leaving 5 bases not matched to a gene. Germline lookup yields CDR1 MGHRA and CDR2 YSYEKL.

The J gene is TRBJ2-7, the V gene TRBV7-2; D is unclear. Trimming took 5 bases from V and 1 from J, leaving 3 bases between them. The CDR3 extends over 11 amino acids. Germline V gene sequence: CDR1 SGHTA, CDR2 FQGNSA. This chain's CDR3 is CASSLSYEQYF. In DNA, the CDR3 is TGTGCCAGCAGCCTATCCTACGAGCAGTACTTC.

This rearrangement joins TRBV28 to TRBJ1-4; 7 positions match TRBD1. CDR1 and CDR2 (germline): MDHEN, SYDVKM. This CDR3 region has 15 residues. V dropped 2 bases and J dropped 6; count of bases not matched to a gene: 6. CDR3 sequence (DNA): TGTGCCAGCAGTTTAAAGGGACAGATAGATGAAAAACTGTTTTTT. This sequence encodes CASSLKGQIDEKLFF.

V gene TRBV28 combines with J gene TRBJ1-1; D is possibly TRBD1 (5 bases). Trimming took 4 bases from V and 1 from J, leaving 7 bases between them. The CDR3 sequence is 13 residues long. The V gene's germline CDR1 is MDHEN and CDR2 SYDVKM. The chain's CDR3 is CASSYDRNTEAFF. The CDR3 nucleotides read TGTGCCAGCAGTTATGACAGGAACACTGAAGCTTTCTTT.

J is TRBJ1-2 and V is TRBV30; TRBD1 aligns across 10 bases. The CDR3 sequence is 15 residues long. Germline CDR1 and CDR2: GTSNPN and SVGIG (reference sequence). Trimming at V came to 2 bases and at J to 4 bases, leaving 7 bases not matched to a gene. CDR3: CAWSFDRGPFYGYTF. In DNA, the CDR3 is TGTGCCTGGAGTTTTGACAGGGGGCCATTCTATGGCTACACCTTC.

This clone appeared a single time. The chain recombines TRBV5-1 with TRBJ2-7; 8 nucleotides match TRBD2. The germline CDR1 and CDR2 sequences are SGHRS and YFSETQ. The V and J ends lost 2 bases and 6 bases, in that order; junction bases with no gene match: 7. This CDR3 has 14 amino acids. The CDR3 DNA follows: TGCGCCAGCAGCTTAACCGGGACTAGTACCGAGCAGTACTTC. Translation gives CASSLTGTSTEQYF.

This clone has only a few counts. The chain links TRBV7-9 to TRBJ1-2, with 7 bases matching TRBD1. Germline V gene sequence: CDR1 SEHNR, CDR2 FQNEAQ (reference sequence). The CDR3 is made up of 12 amino acids. Losses at the gene ends were 5 bases for V and 5 bases for J; bases not matched to a gene: 2. The CDR3 region is CASSPGQYGYTF. CDR3 bases: TGTGCCAGCAGCCCGGGACAGTATGGCTACACCTTC.

This sequence joins TRBV19 and TRBJ2-1; 11 bases align to TRBD2. Losses at the gene ends were 5 bases for V and 6 bases for J; bases not matched to a gene: 3. The CDR3 has 14 residues. The germline CDR1 and CDR2 sequences are LNHDA and SQIVND (reference sequence). In DNA, the CDR3 is TGTGCCAGTAGTCTAGCGGGAGGATCCAATGAGCAGTTCTTC. It codes for CASSLAGGSNEQFF.

This chain joins TRBV6-1 and TRBJ1-2, with 9 nucleotides matching TRBD1. V dropped 8 bases and J dropped 5; count of bases not matched to a gene: 12. The germline gives CDR1 MNHNS, CDR2 SASEGT. The CDR3 loop spans 15 amino acids. Here the CDR3 reads CASRDREGGRYGYTF. The CDR3 DNA is TGTGCCAGCCGGGACAGGGAGGGTGGGAGGTATGGCTACACCTTC.